This is a list of T cell receptor beta chains from one sample in a study of Graves' ophthalmopathy and Graves' hyperthyroidism. TCRdb reprocessed the multiplex PCR reads via MiXCR and lists one record per CDR3 protein. The repertoire holds about 210,000 distinct CDR3 sequences, with under 30% as singletons. Specimen: peripheral blood. These TCRs come from a man in his fifties or sixties with Graves' ophthalmopathy. Both conserved end residues are part of each CDR3. D genes are given only for firm matches. The size of a clone is reported for some rows only, either as once, few or many, or as a class for expanded clones.

V gene	J gene	clone size	D gene	CDR3 protein	CDR3 DNA
TRBV20-1	TRBJ2-7	many	-	CSARGVQGPYEQYF	TGCAGTGCTAGAGGGGTGCAGGGACCATACGAGCAGTACTTC
TRBV11-2	TRBJ2-5	many	TRBD2	CASSSGLAGSRLETQYF	TGTGCCAGCAGCTCTGGACTAGCGGGATCCCGCCTCGAGACCCAGTACTTC
TRBV29-1	TRBJ2-5	many	-	CSAEPTRRETQYF	TGCAGCGCCGAACCAACGCGACGTGAGACCCAGTACTTC
TRBV6-1	TRBJ2-7	few	-	CASSAWGPSAYEQYF	TGTGCCAGCAGTGCTTGGGGGCCCAGCGCATACGAGCAGTACTTC
TRBV12-3/TRBV12-4	TRBJ2-7	few	-	CASSFLTAYTHEQYF	TGTGCCAGCAGTTTTTTAACGGCCTACACCCACGAGCAGTACTTC
TRBV19	TRBJ1-5	-	-	CASSILTDSNQPQHF	TGTGCCAGTAGTATCCTGACAGATAGCAATCAGCCCCAGCATTTT
TRBV29-1	TRBJ2-7	many	-	CSVVRQSSYEQYF	TGCAGCGTTGTGAGACAGTCCTCCTACGAGCAGTACTTC
TRBV11-2	TRBJ2-2	-	TRBD1	CASSLPNRGNTGELFF	TGTGCCAGCAGCCTCCCCAACAGGGGGAACACCGGGGAGCTGTTTTTT
TRBV19	TRBJ2-7	many	TRBD1	CASSIERTGGSKQYF	TGTGCCAGTAGTATAGAGCGGACAGGGGGTTCAAAGCAGTACTTC
TRBV6-5	TRBJ2-5	-	TRBD2	CASSYRRGLAGEEETQYF	TGTGCCAGCAGTTACCGGAGGGGACTAGCGGGAGAGGAAGAGACCCAGTACTTC
TRBV20-1	TRBJ1-5	many	-	CSASPSGPNQPQHF	TGCAGTGCTAGCCCCTCGGGACCCAATCAGCCCCAGCATTTT
TRBV7-9	TRBJ1-1	-	-	CASSLRIPEAFF	TGTGCCAGCAGCTTAAGGATCCCTGAAGCTTTCTTT
TRBV28	TRBJ2-5	many	-	CASSFLSGAGQETQYF	TGTGCCAGCAGTTTTCTGTCAGGGGCCGGACAAGAGACCCAGTACTTC
TRBV6-1	TRBJ2-7	-	-	CASSPGGYGYEQYF	TGTGCCAGCAGTCCTGGGGGGTACGGGTACGAGCAGTACTTC
TRBV27	TRBJ2-7	many	TRBD2	CASSRPRGGLGYEQYF	TGTGCCAGCAGTCGTCCCCGGGGGGGACTTGGTTACGAGCAGTACTTC
TRBV6-2/TRBV6-3	TRBJ2-7	many	TRBD2	CASSSPLAGAYEQYF	TGTGCCAGCAGTTCCCCCCTAGCGGGAGCCTACGAGCAGTACTTC
TRBV6-2/TRBV6-3	TRBJ2-7	many	-	CASSKTNGAYEQYF	TGTGCCAGCAGTAAAACGAACGGGGCCTACGAGCAGTACTTC
TRBV7-8	TRBJ1-2	-	-	CASSSQEAYGYTF	TGTGCCAGCAGCTCTCAGGAGGCCTATGGCTACACCTTC